The rows below give T cell receptor beta chains drawn from one sample of a study of graft-versus-host responses after intestinal transplantation. Their cognate antigens are unknown. The protocol was immunoSEQ multiplex PCR, while the TCRdb copy is restricted to in-frame clones and leaves out a portion. In the table there are about 94,000 clones, about 91% of which are singletons. The sample consisted of unstimulated CD8+ T cells sorted from spleen or lymph node cells, taken before intestinal transplant. The receptors stem from a human donor who received an intestinal transplant. Both conserved end residues are part of each CDR3. D genes are given only for firm matches. Clone size, where shown, is once, few, many, or a class for clones that have expanded.

15	TRBV27	TRBJ2-7	NA	once	CASSSSYRVLSEQYF	TGTGCCAGCAGTTCATCTTACAGGGTTTTAAGCGAGCAGTACTTC
17	TRBV11-2	TRBJ2-7	NA	NA	CASSLVGGMGLSYEQYF	TGTGCCAGCAGCTTAGTCGGAGGGATGGGACTGAGCTACGAGCAGTACTTC
13	TRBV10-1	TRBJ1-1	NA	NA	CASSGGMNTEAFF	TGCGCCAGCAGCGGAGGGATGAACACTGAAGCTTTCTTT
15	TRBV5-1	TRBJ2-7	NA	once	CASSFGRATSYEQYF	TGCGCCAGCAGCTTCGGGCGGGCAACTTCCTACGAGCAGTACTTC
14	TRBV4-1	TRBJ2-1	NA	NA	CASSQDTRVNWQFF	TGCGCCAGCAGCCAAGATACTCGCGTCAATTGGCAGTTCTTC
12	TRBV19	TRBJ1-2	NA	NA	CASNFGGDGYTF	TGTGCCAGTAACTTTGGGGGGGATGGCTACACCTTC
16	TRBV5-5	TRBJ2-1	NA	NA	CASSSGHHRPYNEQFF	TGTGCCAGCAGCTCGGGACACCATCGTCCCTACAATGAGCAGTTCTTC
16	TRBV7-2	TRBJ2-7	TRBD1	NA	CASSPGGGTGAYEQYF	TGTGCCAGCAGCCCCGGTGGTGGGACAGGGGCCTACGAGCAGTACTTC
12	TRBV18	TRBJ2-1	NA	NA	CASSPGGNEQFF	TGTGCCAGCTCACCGGGGGGCAATGAGCAGTTCTTC
15	TRBV9	TRBJ2-2	NA	NA	CASSKDQGSAGELFF	TGTGCCAGCAGCAAAGATCAGGGTAGTGCCGGGGAGCTGTTTTTT
15	TRBV4-1	TRBJ2-7	NA	NA	CASSRTRDRSYEQYF	TGCGCCAGCAGCCGAACGCGAGACAGGTCCTACGAGCAGTACTTC
15	TRBV6-5	TRBJ1-2	TRBD1	NA	CASRDRTGPDYGYTF	TGTGCCAGCAGGGATAGGACAGGGCCGGACTATGGCTACACCTTC
14	TRBV4-3	TRBJ2-7	TRBD2	NA	CASSQGAGDYEQYF	TGCGCCAGCAGCCAAGGCGCGGGGGACTACGAGCAGTACTTC
13	TRBV6-4	TRBJ1-5	NA	NA	CASSPEDNQPQHF	TGTGCCAGCAGTCCAGAAGACAATCAGCCCCAGCATTTT
16	TRBV4-3	TRBJ2-7	NA	NA	CASSQDLGLDTYEQYF	TGCGCCAGCAGCCAAGATTTGGGCCTCGATACCTACGAGCAGTACTTC
16	TRBV9	TRBJ2-3	TRBD1	NA	CASSPDRDGDTDTQYF	TGTGCCAGCAGCCCGGACAGGGATGGGGACACAGATACGCAGTATTTT
14	TRBV6-5	TRBJ2-7	NA	NA	CASSYSDFSYEQYF	TGTGCCAGCAGTTACTCGGACTTCTCCTACGAGCAGTACTTC
12	TRBV2	TRBJ2-7	NA	few	CASIQGTYEQYF	TGTGCCAGCATCCAGGGTACCTACGAGCAGTACTTC
12	TRBV6-1	TRBJ2-3	NA	NA	CASSKRGDTQYF	TGTGCCAGCAGTAAAAGGGGAGATACGCAGTATTTT
14	TRBV5-4	TRBJ1-1	NA	NA	CASSSRGRDSEAFF	TGTGCCAGCAGCTCCCGGGGGAGAGACTCTGAAGCTTTCTTT
12	TRBV11-3	TRBJ2-7	TRBD2	NA	CASSQTSGEQYF	TGTGCCAGCAGCCAGACTAGCGGCGAGCAGTACTTC
15	TRBV2	TRBJ2-7	NA	NA	CASSGSGIDSYEQYF	TGTGCCAGCAGTGGATCAGGGATAGACTCCTACGAGCAGTACTTC
15	TRBV6-4	TRBJ2-3	NA	NA	CASSLNRGGIDTQYF	TGTGCCAGCAGTCTCAACAGGGGAGGAATAGATACGCAGTATTTT
12	TRBV12-5	TRBJ1-2	NA	NA	CASGLGAEGYTF	TGTGCTAGTGGTCTGGGGGCAGAAGGCTACACCTTC
15	TRBV4-3	TRBJ2-7	NA	NA	CASSHSAHSSYEQYF	TGCGCCAGCAGCCATTCCGCCCACAGCTCCTACGAGCAGTACTTC
17	TRBV10-3	TRBJ2-5	TRBD2	NA	CAISERGTSGPQETQYF	TGTGCCATCAGTGAGAGGGGTACTAGCGGACCCCAAGAGACCCAGTACTTC
14	TRBV5-1	TRBJ2-1	TRBD1	NA	CASSSGTGRDEQFF	TGCGCCAGCAGCTCCGGGACAGGCCGGGATGAGCAGTTCTTC
19	TRBV27	TRBJ2-3	TRBD2	NA	CASSQPVSGRARSTDTQYF	TGTGCCAGCAGCCAACCGGTTAGCGGGAGGGCCCGTAGCACAGATACGCAGTATTTT
19	TRBV30	TRBJ1-1	NA	NA	CAWSATPGGRGWGNTEAFF	TGTGCCTGGAGTGCAACACCGGGGGGGCGAGGGTGGGGGAACACTGAAGCTTTCTTT
15	TRBV7-3	TRBJ2-1	NA	NA	CASSAQGSSVNEQFF	TGTGCCAGCAGCGCCCAGGGTAGCTCGGTCAATGAGCAGTTCTTC
15	TRBV6-5	TRBJ2-1	TRBD2	NA	CASSPPRAGVDEQFF	TGTGCCAGCAGCCCCCCGCGGGCGGGAGTGGATGAGCAGTTCTTC
15	TRBV12-5	TRBJ1-2	NA	NA	CASGLGPRPNYGYTF	TGTGCTAGTGGTTTGGGCCCCAGGCCGAACTATGGCTACACCTTC
16	TRBV19	TRBJ2-3	NA	once	CASSIAGSVPTDTQYF	TGTGCCAGTAGTATAGCGGGTAGCGTCCCCACAGATACGCAGTATTTT
15	TRBV29-1	TRBJ1-1	TRBD1	NA	CSVVGQGRWGTEAFF	TGCAGCGTTGTTGGACAGGGTCGATGGGGGACTGAAGCTTTCTTT
14	TRBV30	TRBJ2-7	NA	NA	CAWEGGQGWGEQYF	TGTGCCTGGGAGGGGGGGCAGGGTTGGGGCGAGCAGTACTTC
14	TRBV4-3	TRBJ1-1	NA	NA	CASSQDSRPTEAFF	TGCGCCAGCAGCCAAGATAGCCGACCGACGGAAGCTTTCTTT
14	TRBV27	TRBJ2-4	NA	NA	CASSTTDYKNIQYF	TGTGCCAGCAGTACGACAGATTATAAAAACATTCAGTACTTC